Listed below are T cell receptor beta chains from one sample, sequenced in a study of cytomegalovirus exposure and HLA in healthy donors. Sequencing was performed with immunoSEQ multiplex PCR; in TCRdb, only in-frame clones are kept and a portion is missing. Of some 120,000 clones in the sample, roughly 90% were seen once. Sequencing was carried out using PBMCs. These TCRs come from a woman younger than 30 in good health and CMV-seronegative. CDR3s include the opening cysteine and the closing phenylalanine or tryptophan. A D gene is named only where the DNA matches it firmly. Clone size is not always given. Where it is, it says once, few, many or a class for expanded clones.

CASSFGLAGRTDTQYF	TGTGCCAGCAGTTTTGGTCTAGCGGGTCGCACAGATACGCAGTATTTT	TRBV28	TRBJ2-3	TRBD2	.
CASSPTVVAGGSQETQYF	TGTGCCAGCTCACCGACCGTTGTGGCGGGGGGTTCCCAAGAGACCCAGTACTTC	TRBV18	TRBJ2-5	TRBD2	.
CASSIGWGQGNYGYTF	TGTGCCAGTAGTATAGGGTGGGGACAGGGCAACTATGGCTACACCTTC	TRBV19	TRBJ1-2	TRBD1	once
CASSLKGQGYSSYEQYF	TGCGCCAGCAGCTTGAAGGGTCAGGGATATAGCTCCTACGAGCAGTACTTC	TRBV5-1	TRBJ2-7	.	.
CASRGGATLYGYTF	TGTGCCAGCAGAGGAGGCGCTACCCTCTATGGCTACACCTTC	TRBV28	TRBJ1-2	.	.
CASSLQGQASNQPQHF	TGTGCCAGCAGCTTACAGGGACAGGCTAGCAATCAGCCCCAGCATTTT	TRBV7-8	TRBJ1-5	TRBD1	.
CASSIAQATSSYEQYF	TGTGCCAGTAGTATAGCACAGGCTACTTCCTCCTACGAGCAGTACTTC	TRBV19	TRBJ2-7	.	.
CAWSNPGLAGDEQYF	TGTGCCTGGAGCAATCCGGGACTAGCGGGAGACGAGCAGTACTTC	TRBV30	TRBJ2-7	TRBD2	.
CATRFGNTIYF	TGTGCCACCCGGTTTGGAAACACCATATATTTT	TRBV6-6	TRBJ1-3	.	once
CASSPPAGQGYEQYF	TGTGCCAGCTCACCACCGGCGGGACAGGGCTACGAGCAGTACTTC	TRBV18	TRBJ2-7	TRBD1	.
CASSLRQGARETQYF	TGCGCCAGCAGCTTGAGACAGGGGGCGCGGGAGACCCAGTACTTC	TRBV5-1	TRBJ2-5	TRBD1	.
CASSQAAGDSNQPQHF	TGCGCCAGCAGTCAAGCGGCCGGGGATAGCAATCAGCCCCAGCATTTT	TRBV23-1	TRBJ1-5	.	once
CASRFSGQGDGYTF	TGTGCCAGCCGCTTTTCGGGACAGGGCGATGGCTACACCTTC	TRBV18	TRBJ1-2	TRBD1	.
CASSLRSSGSVETQYF	TGTGCCAGCAGCTTACGGAGTAGCGGGAGTGTTGAGACCCAGTACTTC	TRBV11-3	TRBJ2-5	TRBD2	many
CASSLGGGGGGNTIYF	TGTGCCAGCAGCTTAGGGGGGGGCGGTGGTGGAAACACCATATATTTT	TRBV7-2	TRBJ1-3	.	.
CASGTGLSGELFF	TGTGCCAGTGGGACAGGGCTTTCCGGGGAGCTGTTTTTT	TRBV2	TRBJ2-2	TRBD1	once
CASSGLLGGEQFF	TGTGCCAGCAGTGGCCTACTAGGGGGTGAGCAGTTCTTC	TRBV2	TRBJ2-1	.	.
CASSPGTGGHSPLHF	TGTGCCAGCAGTCCCGGGACAGGGGGTCATTCACCCCTCCACTTT	TRBV28	TRBJ1-6	TRBD1	.
CASRQIPLAGGPPDTQYF	TGTGCCAGCAGACAGATACCTCTTGCGGGGGGACCCCCAGATACGCAGTATTTT	TRBV27	TRBJ2-3	TRBD2	.
CASSDGGIGHEQYF	TGTGCCAGCAGTGATGGAGGGATCGGCCACGAGCAGTACTTC	TRBV6-1	TRBJ2-7	.	.
CASSLGAGPYEQYF	TGTGCCAGCAGCTTGGGGGCAGGGCCGTACGAGCAGTACTTC	TRBV5-4	TRBJ2-7	.	.
CASSLDLTSGSDEQYF	TGTGCCAGCAGCTTAGACCTGACTAGCGGGAGTGACGAGCAGTACTTC	TRBV11-3	TRBJ2-7	TRBD2	.
CASSRRGGNGELFF	TGCGCCAGCAGCCGGCGCGGAGGGAACGGGGAGCTGTTTTTT	TRBV5-1	TRBJ2-2	.	.
CASSFQETGGEADTQYF	TGCGCCAGCAGCTTTCAGGAGACAGGAGGTGAGGCAGATACGCAGTATTTT	TRBV5-1	TRBJ2-3	.	.
CASSQDVAASSTDTQYF	TGCGCCAGCAGCCAAGATGTAGCGGCTTCTAGCACAGATACGCAGTATTTT	TRBV4-3	TRBJ2-3	.	.
CASSKDGTGVTGELFF	TGCGCCAGCAGCAAGGACGGGACAGGGGTCACCGGGGAGCTGTTTTTT	TRBV5-1	TRBJ2-2	TRBD1	.
CASKVGQGVGEQYF	TGTGCCAGCAAGGTGGGACAGGGGGTTGGGGAGCAGTACTTC	TRBV27	TRBJ2-7	TRBD1	.
CASRPQGQGAHGANVLTF	TGTGCAAGTCGCCCACAGGGACAGGGGGCGCATGGGGCCAACGTCCTGACTTTC	TRBV12-2	TRBJ2-6	.	.
CASSPGTGDNEKLFF	TGTGCCAGCAGCCCAGGGACAGGGGATAATGAAAAACTGTTTTTT	TRBV4-2	TRBJ1-4	TRBD1	few
CASSLEATNSYNEQFF	TGTGCCAGCAGCTTAGAAGCTACTAACTCCTACAATGAGCAGTTCTTC	TRBV7-3	TRBJ2-1	.	.
CASSPLLTDEQYF	TGTGCCAGCAGCCCCCTACTCACCGACGAGCAGTACTTC	TRBV6-5	TRBJ2-7	.	.
CASSDDSTYEQYF	TGTGCCAGCAGCGATGACTCGACCTACGAGCAGTACTTC	TRBV2	TRBJ2-7	.	.
CASSWTLFKDHEQYF	TGTGCCAGCAGCTGGACACTGTTTAAGGACCACGAGCAGTACTTC	TRBV7-9	TRBJ2-7	.	once
CASSASGTAREKLFF	TGTGCCAGCAGCGCCTCCGGGACAGCGAGGGAAAAACTGTTTTTT	TRBV2	TRBJ1-4	TRBD1	.
CASSTGQSSYNEQFF	TGTGCCAGCAGCACAGGACAGAGCTCCTACAATGAGCAGTTCTTC	TRBV5-8	TRBJ2-1	.	.